This record covers a single TCR beta chain. Its antigen is as yet unknown. CDR1 SGHAT and CDR2 FQNNGV come from the germline V gene. V was cut by 1 base and J by 0 bases, with 12 bases left in between. This CDR3 is 16 amino acids long. This specimen comes from a study of STAT5B mutations in CD4+ large granular lymphocyte leukemia. Background on the study: Among healthy controls, a particular HLA allele went with more CDR3 'QG' motifs. Overall study results and limits: No patients shared main leukemic clonotypes, though approximately 26% appeared at low frequency elsewhere. 8/27 top patient clones versus 2/35 control clones were TRBV06-family. Patient CD4-sorted repertoires stayed more clonal than healthy ones after leukemic-clone removal.

TCRdb's table, derived via immunoSEQ multiplex PCR, lists solely in-frame clones and lacks some. The data hold under 35,000 clones, with about two thirds observed a single time. Sequencing was done on a sample of CD4+ T cells from blood buffy coats. The TCR was taken from a human donor in good health. The rearrangement uses TRBV11-2 and TRBJ1-1; possibly TRBD1 for D (6 bases). As DNA, the CDR3 is TGTGCCAGCAGCTTAGCCCCGACAGGCATGAACACTGAAGCTTTCTTT. As protein: CASSLAPTGMNTEAFF. Combining the CDR3 with reference TRBV11-2 and TRBJ1-1 gives the whole variable domain EAGVAQSPRYKIIEKRQSVAFWCNPISGHATLYWYQQILGQGPKLLIQFQNNGVVDDSQLPKDRFSAERLKGVDSTLKIQPAKLEDSAVYLCASSLAPTGMNTEAFFGQGTRLTVV.